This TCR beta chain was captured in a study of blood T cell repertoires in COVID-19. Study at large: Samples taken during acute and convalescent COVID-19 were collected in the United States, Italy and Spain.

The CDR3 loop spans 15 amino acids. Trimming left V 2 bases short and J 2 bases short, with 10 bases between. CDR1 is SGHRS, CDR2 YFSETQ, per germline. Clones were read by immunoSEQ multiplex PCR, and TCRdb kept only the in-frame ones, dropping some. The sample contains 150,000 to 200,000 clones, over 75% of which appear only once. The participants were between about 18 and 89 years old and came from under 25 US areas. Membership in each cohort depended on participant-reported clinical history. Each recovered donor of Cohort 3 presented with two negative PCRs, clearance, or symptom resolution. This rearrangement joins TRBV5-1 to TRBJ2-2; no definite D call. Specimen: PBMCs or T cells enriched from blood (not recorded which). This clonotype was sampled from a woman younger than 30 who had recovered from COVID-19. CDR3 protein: CASSFRRPNTGELFF. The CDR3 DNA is TGCGCCAGCAGCTTTAGGCGGCCCAACACCGGGGAGCTGTTTTTT.